This entry features one TCR beta chain sequence. The antigen this receptor binds is unknown. There are no base qualities to consult, and no much larger clone falls within one base. Sample treatment or condition, as interpreted from the label and publication: preoperative locoregional IRX-2 cytokine immunotherapy. The samples were obtained from a phase Ib study that tested preoperative, locoregional IRX-2 cytokine immunotherapy meant to prime immune responses. Patients with early-stage breast cancer who were given IRX-2 before surgery served as donors. The sample comes from a study of preoperative IRX-2 immunotherapy in early breast cancer (dated by TCRdb to about 2019). The library was made by the immunoSEQ multiplex PCR assay. Sourced from immuneACCESS, this table was stored by TCRdb with only in-frame sequences that have V and J called. A share of the clones is absent; for the studies checked, an unresolved V gene accounts for under half, and the remainder has no known explanation. This sample gives about 45,000 clones in total; roughly 80% of them show up just once. The top ten constitute roughly 1.2% of the sample.

The CDR1 and CDR2 encoded by the germline V gene are MNHGY and SAAAGT. The CDR3 contains 12 residues, cysteine and phenylalanine counted. Only the CDR3 DNA is retained, 36 bases long and in frame from the first base. Between the V and J ends, shortened by 8 bases and 2 bases respectively, the junction contains 10 bases. This TCR derives from a human donor with breast cancer. The sequence joins TRBV6-8 to TRBJ2-7, with an unclear D gene assignment. The sequencing here drew on tumor tissue, taken after IRX-2 immunotherapy. Here is the DNA: TGTGCCAGCTTAGTGATACCCTACGAGCAGTACTTC. It encodes CASLVIPYEQYF.